This TCR beta chain comes out of a study of blood T cell repertoires in COVID-19. CDR3 length equals 16 residues. Germline V gives CDR1 KGHSH, CDR2 LQKENI. V was pared by 4 bases and J by 2 bases, with 12 bases between. Study processing details: It was from reference gene primer amplification that nucleated cell counts were estimated. TCRdb's table, derived via immunoSEQ multiplex PCR, lists solely in-frame clones and lacks some. V and J calls plus clone size are reproduced from that table; the DNA served to infer D and trimming. Of roughly 320,000 clones in the sample, roughly 85% are singletons; the top ten hold roughly 7.8%.

Sequenced: peripheral blood. The source of this sequence is a human donor in a cohort sampled during active COVID-19. The V call is TRBV18, the J call TRBJ2-6, with D possibly TRBD2 on 6 matching bases. CDR3 nucleotides: TGTGCCAGCTCACTTTCGGGAGAGGCTGGGGCCAACGTCCTGACTTTC. Residues: CASSLSGEAGANVLTF.